Listed below are T cell receptor beta chains from one sample, sequenced in a study of shared clonotypes between healthy human individuals. Method: immunoSEQ multiplex PCR; TCRdb's copy keeps in-frame clones and lacks some. The table shows roughly 2.1 million clones, with 85% to 95% occurring only once. Sequencing input: naive CD8+ T cells from PBMCs. All receptors derive from a man between 18 and 35 years old in good health. Some clones in this sample may be carry-over from other donors' samples. Each CDR3 is given with its conserved first and last residue. A D gene is named only where the DNA matches it firmly.

TRBJ1-1 NA TRBV28 CASSFSRDEAFF TGTGCCAGCAGTTTTAGTCGGGATGAAGCTTTCTTT
TRBJ2-7 NA TRBV9 CASSVVDSPYEQYF TGTGCCAGCAGCGTAGTGGACAGCCCCTACGAGCAGTACTTC
TRBJ2-1 NA TRBV19 CASSGHSYNEQFF TGTGCCAGTAGCGGCCATAGTTACAATGAGCAGTTCTTC
TRBJ2-5 TRBD2 TRBV28 CASSLPRLLAESRRETQYF TGTGCCAGCAGTTTACCCCGGCTACTAGCGGAGAGTAGAAGGGAGACCCAGTACTTC
TRBJ1-5 NA TRBV18 CASSPGPARNQPQHF TGTGCCAGCTCACCAGGGCCCGCGCGCAATCAGCCCCAGCATTTT
TRBJ2-2 TRBD1 TRBV4-3 CASSQASGGEGGELFF TGCGCCAGCAGCCAAGCATCAGGGGGCGAGGGCGGGGAGCTGTTTTTT
TRBJ1-2 TRBD1 TRBV10-3 CAISDPPGQGSGYTF TGTGCCATCAGTGATCCCCCGGGACAGGGATCTGGCTACACCTTC
TRBJ2-5 NA TRBV10-1 CASSGPTDWETQYF TGCGCCAGCAGTGGACCGACCGACTGGGAGACCCAGTACTTC
TRBJ1-2 TRBD1 TRBV30 CAWSVPQGANYGYTF TGTGCCTGGAGTGTCCCCCAGGGGGCTAACTATGGCTACACCTTC
TRBJ1-1 TRBD1 TRBV30 CAWIRTGFNTEAFF TGTGCCTGGATTCGGACAGGGTTTAACACTGAAGCTTTCTTT
TRBJ1-2 NA TRBV5-8 CASSLGRRVNYGYTF TGTGCCAGCAGCTTGGGTCGCAGGGTTAACTATGGCTACACCTTC
TRBJ2-5 NA TRBV7-9 CASSFHILDRQEGRETQYF TGTGCCAGCAGCTTCCATATCCTGGACCGACAGGAAGGCCGAGAGACCCAGTACTTC